The 16 T cell receptor beta chains presented below share a single source sample, sequenced in a study of blood T cell repertoires in COVID-19. Assay: immunoSEQ multiplex PCR; the TCRdb copy retains only in-frame clones and omits some. Seen here are 200,000 to 300,000 clones, about 88% observed once, and the top ten hold roughly 4%. The specimen was peripheral blood. The receptors were gathered from a man in his sixties who had recovered from COVID-19.

The chain has TRBV2 and TRBJ2-2; D unresolved. Trimming left V 0 bases short and J 3 bases short, with 5 bases between. The CDR3 covers 14 residues. Germline loops: CDR1 SNHLY, CDR2 FYNNEI. CDR3 loop: CASSEARYTGELFF. The CDR3 nucleotides are TGTGCCAGCAGTGAAGCCAGATACACCGGGGAGCTGTTTTTT.

This rearrangement joins TRBV11-2 to TRBJ2-7; 7 nucleotides match TRBD2. Germline CDR1 and CDR2: SGHAT and FQNNGV. The CDR3 totals 15 residues. V was clipped by 5 bases and J by 0 bases; unmatched bases: 7. The CDR3 DNA sequence: TGTGCCAGCAGCACCGCTAGCGGCAGCTCCTACGAGCAGTACTTC. Residues: CASSTASGSSYEQYF.

The genes are TRBV3-1 (or the pseudogene TRBV3-2) and TRBJ2-5, with TRBD1 identical over 10 bases. V was pared by 4 bases and J by 0 bases, with 5 bases of the junction left unmatched. This CDR3 contains 16 residues. Germline CDR1 and CDR2: LGHDT and YNNKEL (reference sequence). The CDR3 loop is CASSRWTGGYQETQYF. In nucleotides, the CDR3 is TGTGCCAGCAGCCGATGGACAGGGGGGTACCAAGAGACCCAGTACTTC.

The chain has TRBV29-1 and TRBJ2-5; possible D gene TRBD1, 5 bases. This CDR3 has 15 residues. V was shortened by 6 bases and J by 2 bases, with 19 bases between the two germline ends. CDR1 is SQVTM and CDR2 is ANQGSEA in the germline V gene. This chain's CDR3 is CSVHLKATVQETQYF. CDR3 bases: TGCAGCGTCCACCTAAAAGCGACAGTACAAGAGACCCAGTACTTC. The full variable domain, rest sourced from reference TRBV29-1 and TRBJ2-5, is SAVISQKPSRDICQRGTSLTIQCQVDSQVTMMFWYRQQPGQSLTLIATANQGSEATYESGFVIDKFPISRPNLTFSTLTVSNMSPEDSSIYLCSVHLKATVQETQYFGPGTRLLVL.

V and J are TRBV18 and TRBJ2-6, with a tentative D call TRBD1 (8 bases). This CDR3 has 17 residues. Trimming stripped 3 bases from V and 3 bases from J, with 15 bases between. Germline V gives CDR1 KGHSH, CDR2 LQKENI. The CDR3: CASSPEQGGVGANVLTF. Here the CDR3 DNA reads TGTGCCAGCTCACCCGAACAGGGGGGGGTTGGGGCCAACGTCCTGACTTTC.

This chain links TRBV7-3 with TRBJ1-6; TRBD1 is a possible D gene (6 bases). CDR1 is SGHTA and CDR2 is FQGTGA in the germline V gene. The CDR3 runs to 15 residues. V lost 2 bases, J lost 6 bases, and 11 bases lay in between. The chain's CDR3 is CASSLFSRGNSPLHF. The CDR3 nucleotides read TGTGCCAGCAGCTTATTCAGCAGGGGTAATTCACCCCTCCACTTT.

The chain is built from TRBV2 and TRBJ1-1; unclear D gene. Germline V gene sequence: CDR1 SNHLY, CDR2 FYNNEI. V gave up 3 bases and J gave up 1 base, with 15 bases separating them. The CDR3 totals 16 residues. The CDR3 reads CASSEFPWQENTEAFF. For the CDR3, the DNA is TGTGCCAGCAGTGAGTTCCCCTGGCAGGAGAACACTGAAGCTTTCTTT. The variable domain in full, with the rest retrieved from reference TRBV2 and TRBJ1-1, is EPEVTQTPSHQVTQMGQEVILRCVPISNHLYFYWYRQILGQKVEFLVSFYNNEISEKSEIFDDQFSVERPDGSNFTLKIRSTKLEDSAMYFCASSEFPWQENTEAFFGQGTRLTVV.

The rearrangement joins TRBV5-1 to TRBJ2-6, with TRBD1 as a possible D gene (5 bases). The CDR3 totals 20 residues. Germline V lookup: CDR1 SGHRS, CDR2 YFSETQ. Trimming took 0 bases from V and 0 from J, leaving 19 bases between them. CDR3 region: CASSLGSPLTDFSGANVLTF. In nucleotides, the CDR3 is TGCGCCAGCAGCTTGGGCAGCCCCTTGACAGACTTCTCTGGGGCCAACGTCCTGACTTTC. Filled out from reference TRBV5-1 and TRBJ2-6, the complete variable domain reads KAGVTQTPRYLIKTRGQQVTLSCSPISGHRSVSWYQQTPGQGLQFLFEYFSETQRNKGNFPGRFSGRQFSNSRSEMNVSTLELGDSALYLCASSLGSPLTDFSGANVLTFGAGSRLTVL.

The genes are TRBV6-5 and TRBJ1-3; 9 bases are a match to TRBD1. Germline trimming cut 10 bases from V and 14 bases from J; bases unmatched to any gene: 18. CDR3 length equals 14 residues. Germline V CDR1 and CDR2: MNHEY, SVGAGI. Here the CDR3 DNA reads TGTGCCACCCGGCGGGGACAGGGCTCCTCTCGGGTATATTTT. It codes for CATRRGQGSSRVYF.

The rearrangement joins TRBV24-1 to TRBJ2-1, with D unresolved. CDR3 length: 12 residues. Per germline, CDR1 KGHDR and CDR2 SFDVKD. V lost 4 bases to trimming and J lost 11 bases, with 11 bases between them. The CDR3 region is CATSDSFEKQFF. CDR3 DNA sequence: TGTGCCACCAGTGACTCCTTTGAGAAGCAGTTCTTC.

The V gene is TRBV6-1, the J gene TRBJ2-1; D is unclear. The ends were cut back, 1 base at V and 12 bases at J, with 13 bases in the middle. The CDR3 sequence is 13 residues long. CDR1 and CDR2 from the germline V gene are MNHNS and SASEGT. CDR3 coding DNA: TGTGCCAGCAGTGAAGGCAGTTCCCTGGTGCAGTTCTTC. This encodes CASSEGSSLVQFF.

This clone has more than one count but fewer than ten. J is TRBJ1-5 and V is TRBV27; D may be TRBD1 (6 bases). Germline CDR1 is MNHEY and CDR2 is SMNVEV (reference sequence). CDR3 length: 13 amino acids. The ends were cut back, 5 bases at V and 1 base at J, with 6 bases in the middle. The CDR3 DNA reads TGTGCCAGCAGTCAGGGGAGCAATCAGCCCCAGCATTTT. It translates to CASSQGSNQPQHF.

This chain uses TRBV25-1 with TRBJ2-2; no firm D call. CDR3 length: 12 residues. Between the trimmed V and J ends, which lost 3 bases and 7 bases, there was a span of 6 bases. CDR1 is MGHDK, CDR2 SYGVNS, per germline. CDR3 in amino acids: CASSDPGGELFF. DNA for the CDR3: TGTGCCAGCAGTGACCCGGGCGGGGAGCTGTTTTTT.

In nucleotides, the CDR3 is TGTGCCAGCAGTTACGCCCCGGGACAGTCATACGAGCAGTACTTC. It yields the protein CASSYAPGQSYEQYF. The chain is built from TRBV6-5 and TRBJ2-7, with 7 bases that match TRBD1. The CDR3 length is 15 residues. Germline V gene lookup returns CDR1 MNHEY and CDR2 SVGAGI. J was trimmed by 4 bases and V by 2 bases; bases with no gene match: 8.

The table lists this clone with a few counts. V is TRBV30 and J is TRBJ2-7, with D possibly TRBD1 on 6 matching bases. CDR1 and CDR2 from the germline V gene are GTSNPN and SVGIG (reference sequence). CDR3 length: 12 residues. Between the trimmed V and J ends, which lost 2 bases and 4 bases, there was a span of 9 bases. The chain's CDR3 is CAWSFGQYEQYF. DNA of the CDR3: TGTGCCTGGAGTTTCGGACAGTACGAGCAGTACTTC. Full variable domain (rest looked up from reference TRBV30 and TRBJ2-7): SQTIHQWPATLVQPVGSPLSLECTVEGTSNPNLYWYRQAAGRGLQLLFYSVGIGQISSEVPQNLSASRPQDRQFILSSKKLLLSDSGFYLCAWSFGQYEQYFGPGTRLTVT.

This chain uses TRBV13 with TRBJ2-7, with 12 bases that match TRBD2. The CDR3 loop spans 17 amino acids. Trimming at V came to 2 bases and at J to 0 bases, leaving 5 bases not matched to a gene. Germline CDR1 and CDR2: PRHDT and FYEKMQ (reference sequence). The CDR3 DNA reads TGTGCCAGCAGCTTAACTAGCGGGGGGCTCCACTCCTACGAGCAGTACTTC. Translating it yields CASSLTSGGLHSYEQYF.